This T cell receptor (beta chain) originates from a study of monozygotic twins with inflammatory bowel disease. The study's findings and limits: IBD-affected twins scored below their healthy co-twins in TCRbeta diversity (inverse Simpson). Especially where disease activity was present, IBD patients had fewer clonotypes in common with others than healthy twins did. There were differing immunosuppressive treatments, which may have added variability to patient repertoires.

One blood sample of roughly 2.5 ml was taken from each donor. On this clonotype: Its antigen is not known.

TCRdb reprocessed the 5' RACE reads, keeping one entry per CDR3 protein, no DNA. This listing includes some 200,000 distinct CDR3 sequences. Per the germline V gene, CDR1 is SGHTA and CDR2 is FQGNSA. The CDR3 covers 14 residues. The J gene is TRBJ2-1, the V gene TRBV7-2; the D call of TRBD1 rests on TCRdb alone, since no DNA is present to check it. This TCR was recovered from a human donor with ulcerative colitis or Crohn's disease, or a healthy co-twin of an affected twin (not recorded which). Sequencing used blood. CDR3 sequence: CATAGPDTYNEQFF.